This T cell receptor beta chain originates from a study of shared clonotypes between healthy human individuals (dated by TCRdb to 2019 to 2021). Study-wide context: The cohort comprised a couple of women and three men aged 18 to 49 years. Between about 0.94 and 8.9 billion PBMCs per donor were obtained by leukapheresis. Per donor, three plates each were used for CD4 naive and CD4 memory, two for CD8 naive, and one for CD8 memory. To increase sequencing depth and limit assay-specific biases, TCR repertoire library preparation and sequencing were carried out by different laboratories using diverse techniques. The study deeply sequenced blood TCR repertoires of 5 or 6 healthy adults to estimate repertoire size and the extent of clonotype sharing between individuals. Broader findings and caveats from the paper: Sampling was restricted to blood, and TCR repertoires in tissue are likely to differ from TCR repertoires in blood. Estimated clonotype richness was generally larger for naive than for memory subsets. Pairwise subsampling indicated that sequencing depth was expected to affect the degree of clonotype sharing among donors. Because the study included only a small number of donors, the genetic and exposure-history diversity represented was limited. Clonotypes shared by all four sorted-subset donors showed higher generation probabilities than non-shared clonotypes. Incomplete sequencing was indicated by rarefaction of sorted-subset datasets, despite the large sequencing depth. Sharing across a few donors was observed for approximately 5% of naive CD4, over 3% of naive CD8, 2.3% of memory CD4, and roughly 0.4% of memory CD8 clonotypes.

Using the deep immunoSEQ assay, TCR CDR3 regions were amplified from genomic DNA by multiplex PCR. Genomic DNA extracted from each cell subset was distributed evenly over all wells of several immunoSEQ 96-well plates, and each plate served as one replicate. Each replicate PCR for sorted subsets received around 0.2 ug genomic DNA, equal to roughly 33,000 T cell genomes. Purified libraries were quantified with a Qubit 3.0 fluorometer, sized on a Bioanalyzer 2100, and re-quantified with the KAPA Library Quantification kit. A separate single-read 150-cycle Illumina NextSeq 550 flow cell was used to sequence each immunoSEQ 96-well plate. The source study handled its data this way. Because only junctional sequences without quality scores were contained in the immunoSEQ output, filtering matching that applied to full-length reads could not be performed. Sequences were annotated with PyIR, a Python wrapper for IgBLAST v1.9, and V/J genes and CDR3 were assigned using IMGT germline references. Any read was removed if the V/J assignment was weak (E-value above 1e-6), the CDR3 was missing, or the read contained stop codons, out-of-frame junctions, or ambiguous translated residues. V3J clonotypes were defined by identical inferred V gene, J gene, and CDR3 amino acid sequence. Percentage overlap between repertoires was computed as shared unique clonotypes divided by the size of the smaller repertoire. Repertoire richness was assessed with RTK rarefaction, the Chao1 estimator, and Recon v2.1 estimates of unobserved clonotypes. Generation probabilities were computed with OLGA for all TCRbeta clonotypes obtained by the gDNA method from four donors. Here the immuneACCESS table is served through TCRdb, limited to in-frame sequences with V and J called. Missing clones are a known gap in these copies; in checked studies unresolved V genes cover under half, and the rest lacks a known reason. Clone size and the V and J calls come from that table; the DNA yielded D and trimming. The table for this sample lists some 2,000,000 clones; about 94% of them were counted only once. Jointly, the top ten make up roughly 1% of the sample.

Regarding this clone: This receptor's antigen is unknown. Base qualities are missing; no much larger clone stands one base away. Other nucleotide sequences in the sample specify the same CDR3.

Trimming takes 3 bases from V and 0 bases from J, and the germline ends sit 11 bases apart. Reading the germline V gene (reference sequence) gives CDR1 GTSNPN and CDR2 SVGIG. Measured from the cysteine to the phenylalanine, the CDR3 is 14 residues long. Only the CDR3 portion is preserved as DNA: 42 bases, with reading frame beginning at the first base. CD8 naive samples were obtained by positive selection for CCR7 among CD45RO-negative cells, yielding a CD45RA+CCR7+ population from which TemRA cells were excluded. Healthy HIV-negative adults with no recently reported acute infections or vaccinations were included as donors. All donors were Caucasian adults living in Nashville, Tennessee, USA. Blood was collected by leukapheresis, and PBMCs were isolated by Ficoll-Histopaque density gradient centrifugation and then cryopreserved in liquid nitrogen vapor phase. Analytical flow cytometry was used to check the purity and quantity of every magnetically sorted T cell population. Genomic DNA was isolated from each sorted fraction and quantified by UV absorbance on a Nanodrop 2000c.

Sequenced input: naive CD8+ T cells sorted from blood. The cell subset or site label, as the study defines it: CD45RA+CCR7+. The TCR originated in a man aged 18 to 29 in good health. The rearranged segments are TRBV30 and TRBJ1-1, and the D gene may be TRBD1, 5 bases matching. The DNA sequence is TGTGCCTGGAGGGCTGGGGGACTGAACACTGAAGCTTTCTTT. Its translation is CAWRAGGLNTEAFF.